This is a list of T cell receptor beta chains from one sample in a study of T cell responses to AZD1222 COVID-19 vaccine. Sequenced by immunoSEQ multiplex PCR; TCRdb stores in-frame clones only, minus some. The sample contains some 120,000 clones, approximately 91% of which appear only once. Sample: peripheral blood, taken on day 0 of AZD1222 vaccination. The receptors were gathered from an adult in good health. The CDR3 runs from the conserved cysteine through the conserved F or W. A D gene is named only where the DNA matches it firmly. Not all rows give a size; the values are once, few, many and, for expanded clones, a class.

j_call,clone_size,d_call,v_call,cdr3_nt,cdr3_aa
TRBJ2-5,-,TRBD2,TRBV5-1,TGCGCCAGCGCGGGGCCAGAAGGACTAGCCTTTGAGACCCAGTACTTC,CASAGPEGLAFETQYF
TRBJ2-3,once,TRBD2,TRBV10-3,TGCGGGAGCGATAGCGGGAAGGGCACAGATACGCAGTATTTT,CGSDSGKGTDTQYF
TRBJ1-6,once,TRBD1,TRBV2,TGTGCCAGCAGTGGCAGGGGGGCTTCACCCCTCCACTTT,CASSGRGASPLHF
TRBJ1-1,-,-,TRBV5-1,TGCGCCAGCACGGGGAGAACTGAAGCTTTCTTT,CASTGRTEAFF
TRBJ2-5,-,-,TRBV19,TGTGCCAGTAGTCTACCCGGGAACCAAGAGACCCAGTACTTC,CASSLPGNQETQYF
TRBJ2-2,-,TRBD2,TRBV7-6,TGTGCCAGCAGCTTAGGGCTAGCGGGAGACGACACCGGGGAGCTGTTTTTT,CASSLGLAGDDTGELFF
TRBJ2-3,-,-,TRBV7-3,TGTGCCAGCAGCTTAAGCGCGGGCTCTTTCACAGATACGCAGTATTTT,CASSLSAGSFTDTQYF
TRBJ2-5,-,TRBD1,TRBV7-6,TGTGCCAGCGTCCCGACAGGGGGCGCATCGGAGACCCAGTACTTC,CASVPTGGASETQYF
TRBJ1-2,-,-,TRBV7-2,TGTGCCAGCAGCTTCGTTGGCTATGGCTACACCTTC,CASSFVGYGYTF
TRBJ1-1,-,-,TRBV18,TGTGCCAGCTCACCGGCAGGACTCACTGAAGCTTTCTTT,CASSPAGLTEAFF
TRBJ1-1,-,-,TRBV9,TGTGCCAGCAGCAAAGAAAAGGGGGAAGCTTTCTTT,CASSKEKGEAFF
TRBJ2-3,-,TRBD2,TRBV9,TGTGCCACCGGAAAGGGACTAGCGTCAGATACGCAGTATTTT,CATGKGLASDTQYF
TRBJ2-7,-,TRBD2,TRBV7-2,TGTGCCAGCAGCTCCGCGGCTAGCGGGAGCTCCTACGAGCAGTACTTC,CASSSAASGSSYEQYF
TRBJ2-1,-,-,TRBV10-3,TGTGCCATCAGACGGGGGGCCGACGAGCAGTTCTTC,CAIRRGADEQFF
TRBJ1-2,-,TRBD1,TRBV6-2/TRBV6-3,TGTGCCAGCAGCCCCGGGACAGGGGGAAACTATGGCTACACCTTC,CASSPGTGGNYGYTF
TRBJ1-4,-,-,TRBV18,TGTGCCAGCTCACCAATAAGCCCTAATGAAAAACTGTTTTTT,CASSPISPNEKLFF
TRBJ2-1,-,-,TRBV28,TGTGCCAGCAGTTTAAAGCTAGGGTGGGAGCAGTTCTTC,CASSLKLGWEQFF
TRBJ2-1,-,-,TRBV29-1,TGCAGCACCCGACTAGTAGTCGGTAATGAGCAGTTCTTC,CSTRLVVGNEQFF
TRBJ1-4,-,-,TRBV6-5,TGTGCCAGCACTATAACGGGGCAAGAAAAACTGTTTTTT,CASTITGQEKLFF
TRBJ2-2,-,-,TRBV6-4,TGTGCCAGCAGTCCGGGACAGAACACCGGGGAGCTGTTTTTT,CASSPGQNTGELFF
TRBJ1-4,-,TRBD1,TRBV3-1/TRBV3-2,TGTGCCAGCAGCCACAGGGGGGCCCGGGAAAAACTGTTTTTT,CASSHRGAREKLFF
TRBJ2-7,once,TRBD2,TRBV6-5,TGTGCCAGCGGGGAATTAGCGGGAGTTGGAGAGCAGTACTTC,CASGELAGVGEQYF
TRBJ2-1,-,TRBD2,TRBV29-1,TGCAGCTCGAGCACTAGCGGCTACTACAATGAGCAGTTCTTC,CSSSTSGYYNEQFF
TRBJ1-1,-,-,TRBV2,TGTGCCAGCAGTGAAAGGTACGGAGGGAACACTGAAGCTTTCTTT,CASSERYGGNTEAFF
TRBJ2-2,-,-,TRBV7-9,TGTGCCAGCAGCTTAAGGATGGGGGGAAACACCGGGGAGCTGTTTTTT,CASSLRMGGNTGELFF
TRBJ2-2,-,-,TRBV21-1,TGTGCCAGCAGTTATGGTAGCCGGAGTATCACCGGGGAGCTGTTTTTT,CASSYGSRSITGELFF
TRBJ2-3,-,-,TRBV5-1,TGCGCCAGTTACCTGGGGGGTGTCACAGATACGCAGTATTTT,CASYLGGVTDTQYF
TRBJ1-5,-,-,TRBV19,TGTGCCAGTAACACTCGGGCACAACAAGGGGATCAGCCCCAGCATTTT,CASNTRAQQGDQPQHF
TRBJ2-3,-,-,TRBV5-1,TGCGCCAGCAGCTGGACAGATACGCAGTATTTT,CASSWTDTQYF
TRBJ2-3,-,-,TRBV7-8,TGTGCCAGCAGCCGGGACGAGCTCACAGATACGCAGTATTTT,CASSRDELTDTQYF
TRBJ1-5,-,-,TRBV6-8,TGTGCCAGCAGCCCCCGGCGTCGGGTTTGGGATAGCAATCAGCCCCAGCATTTT,CASSPRRRVWDSNQPQHF
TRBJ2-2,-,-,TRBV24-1,TGTGCCACCAGTGCGGACGGAGGGGGTAACACCGGGGAGCTGTTTTTT,CATSADGGGNTGELFF
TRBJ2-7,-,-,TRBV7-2,TGTGCCAGCAGCTTAGGTAGCCTCGGAGGAGAGCAGTACTTC,CASSLGSLGGEQYF
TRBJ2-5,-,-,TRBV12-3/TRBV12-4,TGTGCCAGCAGTTTACAAGGGGAGACCCAGTACTTC,CASSLQGETQYF
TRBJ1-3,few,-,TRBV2,TGTGCCAGCAGTGAATCCAGAGGGGGACGGCACTCTGGAAACACCATATATTTT,CASSESRGGRHSGNTIYF
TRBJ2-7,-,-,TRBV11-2,TGTGCCAGCAGCTTAGATCGGCAGACCACCTACGAGCAGTACTTC,CASSLDRQTTYEQYF
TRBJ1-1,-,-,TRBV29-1,TGCAGCGAGAAAACCAGGCTGAACACTGAAGCTTTCTTT,CSEKTRLNTEAFF
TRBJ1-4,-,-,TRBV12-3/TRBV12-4,TGTGCCAGCAGTTTACAGGGAGGTGAAAAACTGTTTTTT,CASSLQGGEKLFF
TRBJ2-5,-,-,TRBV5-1,TGCGCCAGCAGCACCCGGGACGGCCAAGAGACCCAGTACTTC,CASSTRDGQETQYF
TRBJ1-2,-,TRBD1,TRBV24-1,TGTGCCACCAGTGATTCCCGGGACAGGGGGCTTAGTGGCTACACCTTC,CATSDSRDRGLSGYTF
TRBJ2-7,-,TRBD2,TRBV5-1,TGCGCCAGCAGCTTGGGTGTTATGGGACTATCCTACGAGCAGTACTTC,CASSLGVMGLSYEQYF
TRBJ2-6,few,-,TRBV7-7,TGTGCTAGCAGCTTAGATCTATCTGGGGCCAACGTCCTGACTTTC,CASSLDLSGANVLTF
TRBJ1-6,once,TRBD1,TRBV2,TGTGCCAGCATCCGGGACAGCGCCTATAATTCACCCCTCCACTTT,CASIRDSAYNSPLHF
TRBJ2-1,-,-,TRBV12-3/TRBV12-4,TGTGCCAGCGCCGCTCCCCCTCATGAGCAGTTCTTC,CASAAPPHEQFF
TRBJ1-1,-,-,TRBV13,TGTGCCAGCAACGGACTGGGGGGCGGTGAAGCTTTCTTT,CASNGLGGGEAFF
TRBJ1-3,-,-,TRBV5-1,TGCGCCAGCAGCTTGGGGGTGACTGGAAACACCATATATTTT,CASSLGVTGNTIYF
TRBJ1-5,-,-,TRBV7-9,TGTGCCAGCAGCCTAAACCTCAATCAGCCCCAGCATTTT,CASSLNLNQPQHF
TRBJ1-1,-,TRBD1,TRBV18,TGTGCCAGCTCACCAGGGACAGGGAGGACCACTGAAGCTTTCTTT,CASSPGTGRTTEAFF
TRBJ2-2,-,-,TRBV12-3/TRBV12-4,TGTGCCAGCAGTTTCGACGGGGAGCTGTTTTTT,CASSFDGELFF
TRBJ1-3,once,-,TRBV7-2,TGTGCCAGCAGCTTGGCCAACCCCGGCGACACCATATATTTT,CASSLANPGDTIYF
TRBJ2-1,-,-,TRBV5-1,TGCGCCAGCAGCCCGTCGGACCCTTCCTACAATGAGCAGTTCTTC,CASSPSDPSYNEQFF
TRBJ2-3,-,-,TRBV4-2,TGTGCCAGCAGCTCCGTGGCGAGAAAATTAAGCACAGATACGCAGTATTTT,CASSSVARKLSTDTQYF
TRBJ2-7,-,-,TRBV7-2,TGTGCCAGCAGCCGCCGTTGGGTAGTCGGCGCCTCGTCAGGGGAGCAGTACTTC,CASSRRWVVGASSGEQYF
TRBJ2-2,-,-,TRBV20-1,TGCAGTGCTAGTAAGGTGGCCGGGGAGCTGTTTTTT,CSASKVAGELFF
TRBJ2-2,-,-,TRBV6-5,TGTGCCAGCAGGGTGGAAGCCGCGAACACCGGGGAGCTGTTTTTT,CASRVEAANTGELFF
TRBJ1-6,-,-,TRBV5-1,TGCGCCAGCAGCTCGGATCCGGGACAATTTATTCGGTCACCCCTCCACTTT,CASSSDPGQFIRSPLHF
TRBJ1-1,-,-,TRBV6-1,TGTGCCAGCAGTGAAATCGGTCTGGGGGAAGCTTTCTTT,CASSEIGLGEAFF
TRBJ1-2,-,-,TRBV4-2,TGTGCCAGCAGCCAAGATAAGGGGAAGTATGGCTACACCTTC,CASSQDKGKYGYTF